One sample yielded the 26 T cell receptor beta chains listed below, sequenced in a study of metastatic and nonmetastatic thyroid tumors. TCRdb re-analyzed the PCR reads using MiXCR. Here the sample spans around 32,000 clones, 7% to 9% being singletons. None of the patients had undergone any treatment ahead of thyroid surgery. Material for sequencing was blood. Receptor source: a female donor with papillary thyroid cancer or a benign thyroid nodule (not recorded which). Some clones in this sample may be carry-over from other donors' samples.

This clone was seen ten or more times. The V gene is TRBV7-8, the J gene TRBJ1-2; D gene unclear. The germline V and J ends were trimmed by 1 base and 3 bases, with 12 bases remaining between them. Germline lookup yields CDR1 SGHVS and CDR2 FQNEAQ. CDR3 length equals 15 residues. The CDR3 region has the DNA TGTGCCAGCAGCTTAGTGTTCGGGGTTGACTATGGCTACACCTTC. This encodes CASSLVFGVDYGYTF.

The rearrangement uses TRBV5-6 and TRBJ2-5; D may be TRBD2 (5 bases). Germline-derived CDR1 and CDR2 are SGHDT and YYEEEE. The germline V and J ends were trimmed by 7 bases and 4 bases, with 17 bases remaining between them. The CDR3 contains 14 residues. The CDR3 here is CASSRAGAGETQYF. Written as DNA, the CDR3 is TGTGCCAGCTCGCGGGCGGGCGCGGGAGAGACCCAGTACTTC.

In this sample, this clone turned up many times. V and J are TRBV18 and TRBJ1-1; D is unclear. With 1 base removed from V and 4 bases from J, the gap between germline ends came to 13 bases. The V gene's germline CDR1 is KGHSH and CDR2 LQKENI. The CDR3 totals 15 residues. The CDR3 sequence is CASSPREGSGTEAFF. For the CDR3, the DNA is TGTGCCAGCTCACCACGTGAAGGGTCGGGCACTGAAGCTTTCTTT.

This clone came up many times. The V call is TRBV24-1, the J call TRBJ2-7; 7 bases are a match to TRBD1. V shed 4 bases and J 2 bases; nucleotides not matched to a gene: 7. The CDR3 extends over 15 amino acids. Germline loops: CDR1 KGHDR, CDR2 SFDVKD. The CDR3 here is CATSDGTATTYEQYF. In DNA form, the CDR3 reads TGTGCCACCAGTGACGGGACAGCTACTACCTACGAGCAGTACTTC.

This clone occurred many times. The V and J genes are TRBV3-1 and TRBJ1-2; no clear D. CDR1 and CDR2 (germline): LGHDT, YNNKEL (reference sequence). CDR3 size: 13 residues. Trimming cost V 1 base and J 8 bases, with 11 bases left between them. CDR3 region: CASSQVWGGGYTF. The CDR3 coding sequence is TGTGCCAGCAGCCAAGTCTGGGGAGGGGGCTACACCTTC.

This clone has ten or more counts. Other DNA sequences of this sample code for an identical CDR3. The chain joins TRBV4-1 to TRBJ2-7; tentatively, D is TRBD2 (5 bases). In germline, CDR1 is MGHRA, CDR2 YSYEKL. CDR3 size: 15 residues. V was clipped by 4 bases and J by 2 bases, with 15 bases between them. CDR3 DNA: TGCGCCAGCAGCCGCATTGGACTCCCCGCCTACGAGCAGTACTTC. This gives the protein CASSRIGLPAYEQYF.

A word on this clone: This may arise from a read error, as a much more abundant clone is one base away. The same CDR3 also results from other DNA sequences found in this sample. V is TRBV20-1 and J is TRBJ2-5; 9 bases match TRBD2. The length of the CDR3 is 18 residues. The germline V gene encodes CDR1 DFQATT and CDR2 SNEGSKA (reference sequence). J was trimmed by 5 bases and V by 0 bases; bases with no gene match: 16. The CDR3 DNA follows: TGCAGTGCTAGAGATCCAGCGGGGGGCAGATTTGATATGGAGACCCAGTACTTC. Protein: CSARDPAGGRFDMETQYF.

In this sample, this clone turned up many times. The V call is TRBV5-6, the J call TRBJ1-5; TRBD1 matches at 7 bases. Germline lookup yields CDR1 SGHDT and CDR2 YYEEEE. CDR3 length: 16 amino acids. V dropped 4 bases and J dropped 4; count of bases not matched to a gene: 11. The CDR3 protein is CASSLKTGLGNQPQHF. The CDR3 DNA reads TGTGCCAGCAGCCTAAAGACAGGGCTGGGGAATCAGCCCCAGCATTTT.

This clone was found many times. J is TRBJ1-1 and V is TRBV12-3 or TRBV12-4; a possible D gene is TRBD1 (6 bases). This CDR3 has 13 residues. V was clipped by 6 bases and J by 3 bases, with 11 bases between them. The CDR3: CASSLRGDTEAFF. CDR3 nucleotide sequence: TGTGCCAGCAGCCTCAGGGGTGACACTGAAGCTTTCTTT.

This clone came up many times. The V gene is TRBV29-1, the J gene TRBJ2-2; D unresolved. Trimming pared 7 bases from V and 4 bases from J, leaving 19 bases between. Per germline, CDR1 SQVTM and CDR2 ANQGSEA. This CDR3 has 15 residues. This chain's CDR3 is CSAYAVDPGTGELFF. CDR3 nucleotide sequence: TGCAGCGCATACGCGGTTGATCCAGGCACCGGGGAGCTGTTTTTT.

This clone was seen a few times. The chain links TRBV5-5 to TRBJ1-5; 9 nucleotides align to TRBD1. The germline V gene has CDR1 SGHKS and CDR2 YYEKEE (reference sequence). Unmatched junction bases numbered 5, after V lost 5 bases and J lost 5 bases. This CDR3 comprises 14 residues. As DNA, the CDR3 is TGTGCCAGCAGGGGGACAGGGTCCTATCAGCCCCAGCATTTT. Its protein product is CASRGTGSYQPQHF.

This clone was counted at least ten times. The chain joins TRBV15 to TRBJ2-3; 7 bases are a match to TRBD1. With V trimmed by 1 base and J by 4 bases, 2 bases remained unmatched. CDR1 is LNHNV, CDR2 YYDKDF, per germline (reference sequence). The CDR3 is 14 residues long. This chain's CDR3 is CATSRGQGSDTQYF. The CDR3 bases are TGTGCCACCAGCAGAGGACAGGGTTCAGATACGCAGTATTTT.

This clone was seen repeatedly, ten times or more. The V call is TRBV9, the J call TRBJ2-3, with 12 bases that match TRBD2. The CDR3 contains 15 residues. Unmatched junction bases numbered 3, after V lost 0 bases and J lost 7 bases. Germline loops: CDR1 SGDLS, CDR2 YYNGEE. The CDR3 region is CASSVGLAGVNTQYF. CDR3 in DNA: TGTGCCAGCAGCGTAGGACTAGCGGGAGTAAATACGCAGTATTTT.

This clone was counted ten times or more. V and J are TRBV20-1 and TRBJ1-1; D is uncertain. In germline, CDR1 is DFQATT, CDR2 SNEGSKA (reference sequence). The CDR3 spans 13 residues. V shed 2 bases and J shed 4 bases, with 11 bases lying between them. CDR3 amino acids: CSARSLRVTEAFF. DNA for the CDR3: TGCAGTGCTAGATCCTTGCGGGTCACTGAAGCTTTCTTT.

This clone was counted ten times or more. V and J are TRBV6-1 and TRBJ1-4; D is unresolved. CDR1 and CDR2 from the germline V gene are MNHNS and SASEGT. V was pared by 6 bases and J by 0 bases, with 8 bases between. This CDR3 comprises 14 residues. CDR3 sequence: CASSFFATNEKLFF. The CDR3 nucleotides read TGTGCCAGCAGCTTTTTTGCAACTAATGAAAAACTGTTTTTT.

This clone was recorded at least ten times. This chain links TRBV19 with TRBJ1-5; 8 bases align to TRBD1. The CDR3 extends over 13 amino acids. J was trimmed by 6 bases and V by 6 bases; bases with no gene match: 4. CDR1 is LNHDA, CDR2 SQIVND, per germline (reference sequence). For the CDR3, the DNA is TGTGCCAGTAGAGAGACAGGGGTTCAGCCCCAGCATTTT. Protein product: CASRETGVQPQHF.

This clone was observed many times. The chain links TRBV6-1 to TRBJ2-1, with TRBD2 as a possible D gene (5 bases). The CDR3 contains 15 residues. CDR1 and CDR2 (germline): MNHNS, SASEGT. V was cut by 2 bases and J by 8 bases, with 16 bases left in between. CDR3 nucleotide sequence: TGTGCCAGCAGTGAACGGAGGACGAGCAGGTATGAGCAGTTCTTC. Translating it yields CASSERRTSRYEQFF.

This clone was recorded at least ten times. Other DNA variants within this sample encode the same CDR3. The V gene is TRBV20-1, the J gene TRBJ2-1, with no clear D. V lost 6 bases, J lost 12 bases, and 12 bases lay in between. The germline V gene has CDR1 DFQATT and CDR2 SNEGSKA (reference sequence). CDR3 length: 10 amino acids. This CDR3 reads CSAIKAMQFF. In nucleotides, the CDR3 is TGCAGTGCCATAAAGGCCATGCAGTTCTTC.

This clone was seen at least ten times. The CDR3 protein is CASSYPGQGAGGTGELFF. The CDR3 DNA follows: TGTGCCAGCAGTTACCCCGGACAGGGGGCGGGTGGTACCGGGGAGCTGTTTTTT. The chain links TRBV6-2 or TRBV6-3 to TRBJ2-2, with TRBD1 matching over 11 bases. V lost 2 bases and J lost 5; bases outside the gene matches: 10. Germline-derived CDR1 and CDR2 are MNHEY and SVGEGT. CDR3 size: 18 residues.

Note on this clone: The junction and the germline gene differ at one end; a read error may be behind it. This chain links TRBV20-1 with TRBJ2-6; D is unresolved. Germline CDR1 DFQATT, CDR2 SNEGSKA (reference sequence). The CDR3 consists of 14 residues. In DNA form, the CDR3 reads TGTAGTGCCCATGCCGGTGCTGGGGCCAACGTCCTGACTTTC. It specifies CSAHAGAGANVLTF.

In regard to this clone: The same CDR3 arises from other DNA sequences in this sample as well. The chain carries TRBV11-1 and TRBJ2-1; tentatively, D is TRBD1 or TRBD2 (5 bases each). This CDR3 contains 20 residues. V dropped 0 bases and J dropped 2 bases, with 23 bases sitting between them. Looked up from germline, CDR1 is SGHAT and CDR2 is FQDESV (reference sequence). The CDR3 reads CASSLAALGTLSGTYNEQFF. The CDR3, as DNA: TGTGCCAGCAGCTTAGCGGCATTAGGGACCCTGTCCGGGACCTACAATGAGCAGTTCTTC.

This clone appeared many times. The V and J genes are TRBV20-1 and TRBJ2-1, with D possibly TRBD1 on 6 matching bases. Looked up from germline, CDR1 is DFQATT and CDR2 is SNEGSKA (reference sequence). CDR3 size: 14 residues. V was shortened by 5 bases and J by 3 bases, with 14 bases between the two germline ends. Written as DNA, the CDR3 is TGCAGTGCTCCTACAGGGCGGCTCTACAATGAGCAGTTCTTC. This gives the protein CSAPTGRLYNEQFF.

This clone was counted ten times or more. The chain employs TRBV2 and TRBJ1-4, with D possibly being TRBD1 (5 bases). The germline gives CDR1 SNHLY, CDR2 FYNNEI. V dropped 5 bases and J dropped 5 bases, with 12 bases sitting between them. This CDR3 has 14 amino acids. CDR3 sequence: CASSKGRRNEKLFF. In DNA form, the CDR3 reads TGTGCCAGCAGTAAGGGGCGCAGGAATGAAAAACTGTTTTTT. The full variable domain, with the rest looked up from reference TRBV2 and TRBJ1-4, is EPEVTQTPSHQVTQMGQEVILRCVPISNHLYFYWYRQILGQKVEFLVSFYNNEISEKSEIFDDQFSVERPDGSNFTLKIRSTKLEDSAMYFCASSKGRRNEKLFFGSGTQLSVL.

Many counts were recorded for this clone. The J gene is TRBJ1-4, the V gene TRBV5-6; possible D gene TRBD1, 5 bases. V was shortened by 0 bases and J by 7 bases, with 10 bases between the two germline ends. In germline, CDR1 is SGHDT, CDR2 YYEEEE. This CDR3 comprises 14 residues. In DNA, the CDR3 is TGTGCCAGCAGCTTGGCAGGGACTTCTGAAAAACTGTTTTTT. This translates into CASSLAGTSEKLFF.

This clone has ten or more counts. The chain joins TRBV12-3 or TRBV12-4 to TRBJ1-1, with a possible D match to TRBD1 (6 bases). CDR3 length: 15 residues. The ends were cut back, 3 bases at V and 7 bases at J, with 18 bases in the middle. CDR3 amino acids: CASSLGGGARVEAFF. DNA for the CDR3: TGTGCCAGCAGTTTGGGAGGGGGGGCGCGGGTTGAAGCTTTCTTT.

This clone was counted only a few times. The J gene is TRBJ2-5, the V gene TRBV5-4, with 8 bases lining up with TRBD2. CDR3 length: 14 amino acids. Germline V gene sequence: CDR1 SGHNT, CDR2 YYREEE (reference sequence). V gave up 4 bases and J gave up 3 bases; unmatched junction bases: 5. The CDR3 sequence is CASSRGGSEETQYF. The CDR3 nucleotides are TGTGCCAGCAGCCGGGGGGGGAGCGAAGAGACCCAGTACTTC.